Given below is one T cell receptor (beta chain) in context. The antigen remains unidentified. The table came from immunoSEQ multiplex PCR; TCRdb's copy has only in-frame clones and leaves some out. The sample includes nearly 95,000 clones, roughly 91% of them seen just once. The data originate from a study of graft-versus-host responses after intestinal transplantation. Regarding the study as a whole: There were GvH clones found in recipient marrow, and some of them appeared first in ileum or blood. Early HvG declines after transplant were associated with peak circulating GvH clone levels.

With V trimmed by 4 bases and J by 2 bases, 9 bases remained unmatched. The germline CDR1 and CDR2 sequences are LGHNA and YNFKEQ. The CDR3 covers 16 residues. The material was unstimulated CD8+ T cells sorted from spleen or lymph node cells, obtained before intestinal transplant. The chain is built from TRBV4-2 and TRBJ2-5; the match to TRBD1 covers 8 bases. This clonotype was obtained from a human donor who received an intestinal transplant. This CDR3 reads CASSPLTGARQETQYF. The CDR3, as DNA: TGTGCCAGCAGCCCCTTGACAGGGGCGAGACAAGAGACCCAGTACTTC.